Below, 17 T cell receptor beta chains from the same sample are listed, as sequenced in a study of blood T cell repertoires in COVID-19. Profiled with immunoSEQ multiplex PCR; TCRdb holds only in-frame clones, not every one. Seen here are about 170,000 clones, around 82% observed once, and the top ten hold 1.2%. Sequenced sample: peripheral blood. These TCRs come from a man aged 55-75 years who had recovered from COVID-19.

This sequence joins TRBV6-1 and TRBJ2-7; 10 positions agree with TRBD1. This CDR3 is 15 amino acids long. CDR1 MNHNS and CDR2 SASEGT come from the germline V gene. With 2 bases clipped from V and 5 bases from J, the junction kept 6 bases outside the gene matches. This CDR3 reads CASSESAGQGHEQYF. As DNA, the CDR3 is TGTGCCAGCAGTGAATCCGCGGGACAGGGGCACGAGCAGTACTTC.

The CDR3 nucleotides are TGTGCCAGCAGAGGAAGGGGTTATACGCAGTATTTT. As protein: CASRGRGYTQYF. The V gene is TRBV7-8, the J gene TRBJ2-3; the D gene is possibly TRBD1 (5 bases). V dropped 6 bases and J dropped 7 bases, with 11 bases sitting between them. The length of the CDR3 is 12 residues. Germline loops: CDR1 SGHVS, CDR2 FQNEAQ.

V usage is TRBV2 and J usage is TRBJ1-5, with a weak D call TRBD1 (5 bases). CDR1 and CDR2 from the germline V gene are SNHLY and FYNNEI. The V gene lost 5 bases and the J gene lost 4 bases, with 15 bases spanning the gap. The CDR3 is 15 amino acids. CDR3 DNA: TGTGCCAGCAGTCCAGGGCCGGATTGGAATCAGCCCCAGCATTTT. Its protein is CASSPGPDWNQPQHF.

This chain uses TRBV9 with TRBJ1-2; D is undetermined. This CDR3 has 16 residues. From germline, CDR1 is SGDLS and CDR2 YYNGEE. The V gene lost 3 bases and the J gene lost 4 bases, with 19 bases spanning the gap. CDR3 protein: CASSAGLPGFSYGYTF. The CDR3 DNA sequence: TGTGCCAGCAGCGCCGGACTCCCGGGTTTCTCCTATGGCTACACCTTC.

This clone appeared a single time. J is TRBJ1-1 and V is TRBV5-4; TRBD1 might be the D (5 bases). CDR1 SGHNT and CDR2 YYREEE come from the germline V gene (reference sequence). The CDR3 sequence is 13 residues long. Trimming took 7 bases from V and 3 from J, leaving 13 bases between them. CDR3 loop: CASAGDRDTEAFF. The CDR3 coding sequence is TGTGCCAGCGCGGGGGACCGGGACACTGAAGCTTTCTTT.

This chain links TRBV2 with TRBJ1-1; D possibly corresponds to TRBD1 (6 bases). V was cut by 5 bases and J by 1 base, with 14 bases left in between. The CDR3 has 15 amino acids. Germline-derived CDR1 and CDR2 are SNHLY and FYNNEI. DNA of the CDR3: TGTGCCAGCAGTCGAAGCGGGACAACGAACACTGAAGCTTTCTTT. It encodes CASSRSGTTNTEAFF. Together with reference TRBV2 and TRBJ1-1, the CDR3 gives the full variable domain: EPEVTQTPSHQVTQMGQEVILRCVPISNHLYFYWYRQILGQKVEFLVSFYNNEISEKSEIFDDQFSVERPDGSNFTLKIRSTKLEDSAMYFCASSRSGTTNTEAFFGQGTRLTVV.

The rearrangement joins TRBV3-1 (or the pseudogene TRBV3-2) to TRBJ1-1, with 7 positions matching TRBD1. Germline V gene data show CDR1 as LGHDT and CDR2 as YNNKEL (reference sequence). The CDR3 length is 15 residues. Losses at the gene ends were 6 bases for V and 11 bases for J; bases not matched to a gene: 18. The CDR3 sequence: CASSPPGQRTLGAFF. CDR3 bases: TGTGCCAGCAGTCCCCCGGGACAGCGAACACTTGGGGCTTTCTTT.

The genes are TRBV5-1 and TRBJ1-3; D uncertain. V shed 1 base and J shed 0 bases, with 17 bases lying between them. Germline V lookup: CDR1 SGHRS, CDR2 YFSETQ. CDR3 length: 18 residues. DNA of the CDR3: TGCGCCAGCAGCTTGAGGGTACGGGGTCCTAGCTCTGGAAACACCATATATTTT. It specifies CASSLRVRGPSSGNTIYF.

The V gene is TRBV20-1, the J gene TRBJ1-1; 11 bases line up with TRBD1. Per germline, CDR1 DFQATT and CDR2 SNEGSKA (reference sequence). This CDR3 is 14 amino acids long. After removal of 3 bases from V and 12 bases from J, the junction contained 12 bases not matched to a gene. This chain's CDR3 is CSASDSGTGGESFF. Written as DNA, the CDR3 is TGCAGTGCTAGTGATTCTGGGACAGGGGGAGAATCTTTCTTT.

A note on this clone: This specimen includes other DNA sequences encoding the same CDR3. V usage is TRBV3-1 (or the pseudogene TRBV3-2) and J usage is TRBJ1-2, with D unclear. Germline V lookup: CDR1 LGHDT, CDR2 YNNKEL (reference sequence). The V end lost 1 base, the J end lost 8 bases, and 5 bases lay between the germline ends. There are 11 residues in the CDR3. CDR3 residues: CASSQGGGYTF. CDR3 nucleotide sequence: TGTGCCAGCAGCCAAGGCGGGGGCTACACCTTC.

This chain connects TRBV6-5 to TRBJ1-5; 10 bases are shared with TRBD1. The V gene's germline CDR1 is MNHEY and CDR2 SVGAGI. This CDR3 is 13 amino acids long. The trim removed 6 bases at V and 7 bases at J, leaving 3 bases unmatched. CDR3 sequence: CASRGQGWQPQHF. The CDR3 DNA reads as TGTGCCAGCAGGGGACAGGGGTGGCAGCCCCAGCATTTT.

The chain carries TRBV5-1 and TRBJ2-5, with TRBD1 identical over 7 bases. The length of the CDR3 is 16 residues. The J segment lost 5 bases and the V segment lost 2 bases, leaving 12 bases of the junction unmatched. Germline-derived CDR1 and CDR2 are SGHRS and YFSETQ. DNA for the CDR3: TGCGCCAGCAGCTTTGGGGACAGCCCATTTGGGGAGACCCAGTACTTC. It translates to CASSFGDSPFGETQYF.

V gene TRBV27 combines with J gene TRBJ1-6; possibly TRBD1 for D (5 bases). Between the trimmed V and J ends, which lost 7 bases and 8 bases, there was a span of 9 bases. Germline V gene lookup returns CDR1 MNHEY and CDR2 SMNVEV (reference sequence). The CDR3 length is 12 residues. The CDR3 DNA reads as TGTGCCAGCAAAGGGGTTTATTCACCCCTCCACTTT. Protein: CASKGVYSPLHF.

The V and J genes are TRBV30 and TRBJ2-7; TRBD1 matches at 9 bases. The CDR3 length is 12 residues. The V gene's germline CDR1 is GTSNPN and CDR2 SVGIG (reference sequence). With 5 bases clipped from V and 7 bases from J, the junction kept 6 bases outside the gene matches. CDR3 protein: CAWGTGPGEQYF. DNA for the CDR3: TGTGCCTGGGGGACAGGGCCAGGGGAGCAGTACTTC.

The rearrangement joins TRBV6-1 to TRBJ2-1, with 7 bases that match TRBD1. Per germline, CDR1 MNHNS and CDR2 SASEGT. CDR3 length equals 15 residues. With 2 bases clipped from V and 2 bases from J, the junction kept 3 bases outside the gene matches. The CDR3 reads CASSEQGVTYNEQFF. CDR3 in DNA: TGTGCCAGCAGTGAACAGGGGGTGACCTACAATGAGCAGTTCTTC.

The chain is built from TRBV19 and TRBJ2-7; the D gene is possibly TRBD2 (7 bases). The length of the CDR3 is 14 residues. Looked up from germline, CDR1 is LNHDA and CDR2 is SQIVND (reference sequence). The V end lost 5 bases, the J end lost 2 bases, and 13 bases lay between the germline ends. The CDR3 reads CASSLRGATYEQYF. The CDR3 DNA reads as TGTGCCAGTAGTCTACGGGGGGCCACCTACGAGCAGTACTTC.

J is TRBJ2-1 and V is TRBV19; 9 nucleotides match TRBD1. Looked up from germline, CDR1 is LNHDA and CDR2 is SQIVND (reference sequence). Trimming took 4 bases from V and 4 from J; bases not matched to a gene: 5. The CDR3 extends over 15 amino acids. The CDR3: CASSTTGGAYNEQFF. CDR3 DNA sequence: TGTGCCAGTAGTACCACAGGGGGCGCATACAATGAGCAGTTCTTC.